The following is a T cell receptor (beta chain) sequence with its context. The CDR3 contains 14 residues. Germline CDR1 and CDR2: KGHSH and LQKENI. V dropped 6 bases and J dropped 10; count of bases not matched to a gene: 12. Clones were read by immunoSEQ multiplex PCR, and TCRdb kept only the in-frame ones, dropping some. The sample includes 84,000 or so clones, 70% to 90% of them seen just once. The data derive from a study of T cell responses to AZD1222 COVID-19 vaccine. This specimen consisted of peripheral blood, obtained on day 0 of AZD1222 vaccination. The source of this sequence is an adult in good health. This chain links TRBV18 with TRBJ1-1; TRBD1 aligns across 9 bases. The CDR3 loop reads CASSPSTGGLSAFF. The CDR3, as DNA: TGTGCCAGCTCTCCGAGTACAGGGGGCCTGTCAGCTTTCTTT.